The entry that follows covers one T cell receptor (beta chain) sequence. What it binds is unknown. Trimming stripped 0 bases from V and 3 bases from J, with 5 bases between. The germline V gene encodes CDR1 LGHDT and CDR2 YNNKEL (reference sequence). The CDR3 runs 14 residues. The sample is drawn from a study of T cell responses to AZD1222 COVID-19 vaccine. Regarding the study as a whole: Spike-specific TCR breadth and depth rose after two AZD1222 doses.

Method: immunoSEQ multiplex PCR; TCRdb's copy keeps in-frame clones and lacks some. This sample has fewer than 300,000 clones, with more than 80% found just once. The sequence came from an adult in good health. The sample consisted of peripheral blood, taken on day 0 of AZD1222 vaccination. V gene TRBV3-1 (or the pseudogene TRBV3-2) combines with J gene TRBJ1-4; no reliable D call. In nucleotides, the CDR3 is TGTGCCAGCAGCCAAGATTACTCTAATGAAAAACTGTTTTTT. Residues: CASSQDYSNEKLFF.